This TCR beta chain was identified during a study of cytomegalovirus exposure and HLA in healthy donors. CDR1 and CDR2 (germline): SGHRS, YFSETQ. With 0 bases removed from V and 6 bases from J, the gap between germline ends came to 11 bases. CDR3 length: 14 amino acids. PCR was performed using 60 Vbeta and 13 Jbeta primers. Only in-frame clones appear in the TCRdb table, and some are missing; sequencing was by immunoSEQ multiplex PCR. The data show fewer than 200,000 clones, with about 65% seen just once and 1.5% held by the top ten. The TCR originated in a girl aged 10 to 17 in good health and CMV-seronegative. The chain recombines TRBV5-1 with TRBJ2-3, with D possibly TRBD2 on 5 matching bases. The sample comprised PBMCs. The CDR3 reads CASSLGSRGDTQYF. CDR3 DNA sequence: TGCGCCAGCAGCTTGGGGTCGAGAGGGGATACGCAGTATTTT.